Listed below are T cell receptor beta chains from one sample, sequenced in a study of blood T cell repertoires in COVID-19. The method was immunoSEQ multiplex PCR; TCRdb's version includes in-frame clones alone and lacks a portion of them. Of some 220,000 clones listed, about 88% are singletons. Sequenced material: PBMCs or T cells enriched from blood (not recorded which). The receptor source for this set is a woman aged 25 to 39 who had recovered from COVID-19. CDR3s include the opening cysteine and the closing phenylalanine or tryptophan. The order of the fields is V gene, clone size, J gene, CDR3 length, D gene, CDR3 DNA, CDR3 protein. A D gene is named only where the DNA matches it firmly. Clone size is given for some rows only: seen once, a few or many times, or a class if the clone is expanded.

v_call: TRBV7-9; clone_size: NA; j_call: TRBJ1-3; cdr3_length: 15; d_call: NA; cdr3_nt: TGTGCCAGCAGCTTAACGCCAGGTCCCCGAAACACCATATATTTT; cdr3_aa: CASSLTPGPRNTIYF
v_call: TRBV4-3; clone_size: NA; j_call: TRBJ1-3; cdr3_length: 16; d_call: NA; cdr3_nt: TGCGCCAGCAGCCAAGCCAGGTTGGGCTCTGGAAACACCATATATTTT; cdr3_aa: CASSQARLGSGNTIYF
v_call: TRBV27; clone_size: NA; j_call: TRBJ1-6; cdr3_length: 15; d_call: TRBD1; cdr3_nt: TGTGCCAGCAGGAGGAACAGGGGAGATAATTCACCCCTCCACTTT; cdr3_aa: CASRRNRGDNSPLHF
v_call: TRBV5-1; clone_size: NA; j_call: TRBJ1-1; cdr3_length: 13; d_call: NA; cdr3_nt: TGCGCCAGCACGCTCGGGGGTAGAACTGAAGCTTTCTTT; cdr3_aa: CASTLGGRTEAFF
v_call: TRBV3-1/TRBV3-2; clone_size: NA; j_call: TRBJ2-6; cdr3_length: 16; d_call: NA; cdr3_nt: TGTGCCAGCAGCCGGTACGGGAGCTCTGGGGCCAACGTCCTGACTTTC; cdr3_aa: CASSRYGSSGANVLTF
v_call: TRBV27; clone_size: NA; j_call: TRBJ2-1; cdr3_length: 14; d_call: TRBD1; cdr3_nt: TGTGCCAGCTCTTTAACAGGGGGAGACAATGAGCAGTTCTTC; cdr3_aa: CASSLTGGDNEQFF
v_call: TRBV9; clone_size: NA; j_call: TRBJ2-2; cdr3_length: 16; d_call: TRBD1; cdr3_nt: TGTGCCAGCAGCGTTCTCCGGGACAGGGTGAACGGGGAGCTGTTTTTT; cdr3_aa: CASSVLRDRVNGELFF
v_call: TRBV6-1; clone_size: NA; j_call: TRBJ1-5; cdr3_length: 19; d_call: TRBD1; cdr3_nt: TGTGCCAGCAGTAAAGGGGGACAGGGGGCGAGATGGAGCAATCAGCCCCAGCATTTT; cdr3_aa: CASSKGGQGARWSNQPQHF
v_call: TRBV3-1/TRBV3-2; clone_size: NA; j_call: TRBJ1-6; cdr3_length: 13; d_call: NA; cdr3_nt: TGTGCCAGCAGCCAAGCAACTTATTCACCCCTCCACTTT; cdr3_aa: CASSQATYSPLHF
v_call: TRBV5-1; clone_size: NA; j_call: TRBJ2-4; cdr3_length: 16; d_call: NA; cdr3_nt: TGCGCCAGCAGCCCCCTAGGGGTTTCGGTATTGAACATTCAGTACTTC; cdr3_aa: CASSPLGVSVLNIQYF
v_call: TRBV7-3; clone_size: NA; j_call: TRBJ2-1; cdr3_length: 14; d_call: NA; cdr3_nt: TGTGCCAGCTCTACCACTAGTCTTGTGAGTGAGCAGTTCTTC; cdr3_aa: CASSTTSLVSEQFF
v_call: TRBV6-1; clone_size: NA; j_call: TRBJ1-2; cdr3_length: 18; d_call: TRBD1; cdr3_nt: TGTGCCAGCAGTGAAGCGGGGGTGGGGACAGGGGCGAACTATGGCTACACCTTC; cdr3_aa: CASSEAGVGTGANYGYTF
v_call: TRBV7-9; clone_size: few; j_call: TRBJ2-5; cdr3_length: 11; d_call: NA; cdr3_nt: TGTGCCAGCAGCCTTCCTGAGACCCAGTACTTC; cdr3_aa: CASSLPETQYF
v_call: TRBV7-9; clone_size: NA; j_call: TRBJ1-2; cdr3_length: 16; d_call: NA; cdr3_nt: TGTGCCAGCAGCCAAGCCCCCCGGACAGTATTTGATGGCTACACCTTC; cdr3_aa: CASSQAPRTVFDGYTF
v_call: TRBV2; clone_size: once; j_call: TRBJ1-2; cdr3_length: 15; d_call: NA; cdr3_nt: TGTGCCAGCAGTGGAAACTATGGGGAAGGAGGTGGCTACACCTTC; cdr3_aa: CASSGNYGEGGGYTF
v_call: TRBV5-1; clone_size: NA; j_call: TRBJ1-2; cdr3_length: 17; d_call: TRBD1; cdr3_nt: TGCGCCAGCAGTCGACAGGGGGCGAGTGGGGTAAACTATGGCTACACCTTC; cdr3_aa: CASSRQGASGVNYGYTF
v_call: TRBV20-1; clone_size: NA; j_call: TRBJ1-1; cdr3_length: 14; d_call: NA; cdr3_nt: TGCAGTGCTAGTCTCCCAGGGGTTGATACTGAAGCTTTCTTT; cdr3_aa: CSASLPGVDTEAFF
v_call: TRBV6-1; clone_size: NA; j_call: TRBJ2-1; cdr3_length: 17; d_call: TRBD2; cdr3_nt: TGTGCCAGCAGTGAAGGGGCGGGGGGAAGCTCCTACAATGAGCAGTTCTTC; cdr3_aa: CASSEGAGGSSYNEQFF
v_call: TRBV9; clone_size: NA; j_call: TRBJ1-1; cdr3_length: 14; d_call: TRBD1; cdr3_nt: TGTGCCAGCAGCGTAGACAGGGGGAACACTGAAGCTTTCTTT; cdr3_aa: CASSVDRGNTEAFF
v_call: TRBV7-2; clone_size: NA; j_call: TRBJ1-6; cdr3_length: 16; d_call: TRBD1; cdr3_nt: TGTGCCAGCAGCCCCAGGGGGCGTCAGAATAATTCACCCCTCCACTTT; cdr3_aa: CASSPRGRQNNSPLHF
v_call: TRBV29-1; clone_size: NA; j_call: TRBJ2-5; cdr3_length: 14; d_call: TRBD1; cdr3_nt: TGCAGCGTTGGAGATGGGACAGCCCAAGAGACCCAGTACTTC; cdr3_aa: CSVGDGTAQETQYF
v_call: TRBV19; clone_size: NA; j_call: TRBJ1-2; cdr3_length: 17; d_call: TRBD1; cdr3_nt: TGTGCCAGTAGTATTGGGACAGGGGCCCCCGGCGGCTATGGCTACACCTTC; cdr3_aa: CASSIGTGAPGGYGYTF
v_call: TRBV25-1; clone_size: NA; j_call: TRBJ1-5; cdr3_length: 14; d_call: NA; cdr3_nt: TGTGCCACCGGAGATAGGGGTGAAGGTCAGCCCCAGCATTTT; cdr3_aa: CATGDRGEGQPQHF
v_call: TRBV2; clone_size: few; j_call: TRBJ1-6; cdr3_length: 15; d_call: TRBD1; cdr3_nt: TGTGCCAGCAGCCGCCTCACAGGGGGCAATTCACCCCTCCACTTT; cdr3_aa: CASSRLTGGNSPLHF
v_call: TRBV1; clone_size: few; j_call: TRBJ2-1; cdr3_length: 16; d_call: NA; cdr3_nt: TGCACCAGCAGACGCGCTAGCGGGGGGGCCGGGGATGAGCAGTTCTTC; cdr3_aa: CTSRRASGGAGDEQFF
v_call: TRBV3-1/TRBV3-2; clone_size: NA; j_call: TRBJ2-1; cdr3_length: 18; d_call: TRBD2; cdr3_nt: TGTGCCAGCAGCCTTCAAGTGGGGCGGGGGGATTACTACAATGAGCAGTTCTTC; cdr3_aa: CASSLQVGRGDYYNEQFF
v_call: TRBV7-2; clone_size: NA; j_call: TRBJ2-3; cdr3_length: 15; d_call: NA; cdr3_nt: TGTGCCAGCAGCTTAGAGCTAGCGAGCACAGATACGCAGTATTTT; cdr3_aa: CASSLELASTDTQYF
v_call: TRBV5-1; clone_size: NA; j_call: TRBJ1-5; cdr3_length: 14; d_call: NA; cdr3_nt: TGCGCCAGCAGCTTGGCGTCAGGGAAGTGGCCCCAGCATTTT; cdr3_aa: CASSLASGKWPQHF
v_call: TRBV19; clone_size: NA; j_call: TRBJ2-6; cdr3_length: 16; d_call: NA; cdr3_nt: TGTGCCAGTACCGACAGGTCCTACTCTGGGGCCAACGTCCTGACTTTC; cdr3_aa: CASTDRSYSGANVLTF
v_call: TRBV4-3; clone_size: NA; j_call: TRBJ2-1; cdr3_length: 15; d_call: TRBD2; cdr3_nt: TGCGCCAGCAGCCAGGGCCGGACTAGCCCCAATGAGCAGTTCTTC; cdr3_aa: CASSQGRTSPNEQFF
v_call: TRBV19; clone_size: once; j_call: TRBJ2-1; cdr3_length: 16; d_call: TRBD2; cdr3_nt: TGTGCCAGTAGTATTATTGGAGTCGGGGGGTACAATGAGCAGTTCTTC; cdr3_aa: CASSIIGVGGYNEQFF
v_call: TRBV27; clone_size: NA; j_call: TRBJ2-2; cdr3_length: 18; d_call: TRBD2; cdr3_nt: TGTGCCAGCAAGCGAGTACTAGCGGGGGTTAACAACACCGGGGAGCTGTTTTTT; cdr3_aa: CASKRVLAGVNNTGELFF
v_call: TRBV4-2; clone_size: NA; j_call: TRBJ2-1; cdr3_length: 12; d_call: NA; cdr3_nt: TGTGCCAGCAGCCAACCTAGGGGGGAGCAGTTCTTC; cdr3_aa: CASSQPRGEQFF